Included here is one TCR beta chain sequence, with context. Its specificity is not known. Sequence at one end of the junction differs from germline and may be a read error. This record comes from a study of blood T cells in healthy people across ages. Study results and caveats: Older age went with lower TCR beta diversity per million T cells, in a roughly linear way. It was the long-lived donors that had more naive CD4+ cells and higher diversity than aged donors.

Combining a sample-barcoded 5' primer with a J-beta primer mix, a second PCR ran for about 7 to 12 cycles. All cDNA molecules were each tagged by a template-switch adaptor with 12 random nucleotides. MiXCR, applied by TCRdb to the 5' RACE reads, yields one record per CDR3 protein. The sample gives under 1 million distinct CDR3 sequences, 40% to 50% of which show up once; about 21% is in the top ten. Each donor was a healthy Caucasian individual from Russia, aged about 6 to 95. The TCR sequence derives from a man aged 55-75 years in good health. Sequencing was performed on blood.

The CDR3 nucleotides read TGTGCCAGCAGCTTAGGTAGCGGGCAGTTCGGCACAGATACACAGTATTTT. It is translated as CASSLGSGQFGTDTQYF. The chain employs TRBV7-9 and TRBJ2-3, with 7 bases aligning to TRBD2. The germline V gene encodes CDR1 SEHNR and CDR2 FQNEAQ (reference sequence). This CDR3 spans 17 amino acids.